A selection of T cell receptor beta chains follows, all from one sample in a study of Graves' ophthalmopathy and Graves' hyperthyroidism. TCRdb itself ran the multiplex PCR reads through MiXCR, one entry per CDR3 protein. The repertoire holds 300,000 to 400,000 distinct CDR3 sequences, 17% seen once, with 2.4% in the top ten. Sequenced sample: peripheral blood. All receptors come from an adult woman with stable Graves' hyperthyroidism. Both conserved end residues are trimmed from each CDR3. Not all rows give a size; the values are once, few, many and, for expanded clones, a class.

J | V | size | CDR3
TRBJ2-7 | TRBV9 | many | ASSAAGSLVDYEQY
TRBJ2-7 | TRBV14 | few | ASSQAKRLVRGEQY
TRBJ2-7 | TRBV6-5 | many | ASSYVAGGRYEQY
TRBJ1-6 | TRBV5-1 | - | ASSSTDGAANSPLH
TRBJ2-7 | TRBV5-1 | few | ASSSTAYGSYYEQY
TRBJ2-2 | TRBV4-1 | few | ASSQDRDWVDTGELF
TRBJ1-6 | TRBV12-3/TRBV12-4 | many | ASSPTSGAYSPLH
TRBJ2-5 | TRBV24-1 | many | ATSDLTSGRGETQY
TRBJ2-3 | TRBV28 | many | ASSSPGLASPDTQY
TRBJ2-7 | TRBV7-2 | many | ASKHHRFYEQY
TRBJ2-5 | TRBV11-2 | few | ASSLVLGGQETQY
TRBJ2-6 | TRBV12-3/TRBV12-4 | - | ASSLQTGSGANVLT
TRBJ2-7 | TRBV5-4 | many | ASSLTGQGYEQY
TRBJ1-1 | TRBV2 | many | ASSEGYSLNTEAF
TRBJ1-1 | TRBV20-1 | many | SATGAGANTEAF
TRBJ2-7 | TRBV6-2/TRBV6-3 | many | ASSYGPGTPHEQY
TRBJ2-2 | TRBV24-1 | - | ATSDLQGRGKTGELF
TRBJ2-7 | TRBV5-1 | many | ASSELSLTSYEQY
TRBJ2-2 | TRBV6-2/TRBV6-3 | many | ASSYNYLSGRTYTGELF
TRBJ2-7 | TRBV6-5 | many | ASSYSGLAGEQY
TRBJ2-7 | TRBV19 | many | ASSRRQGSYEQY
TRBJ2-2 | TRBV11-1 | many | ASSLVGLAGVRGELF
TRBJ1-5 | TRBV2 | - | ASSGGQSENQPQH
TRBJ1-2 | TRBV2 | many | ASSLDIGTGVGYT
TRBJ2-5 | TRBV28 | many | ASSFLSGNQETQY
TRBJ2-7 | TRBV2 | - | ASQGQGSYEQY
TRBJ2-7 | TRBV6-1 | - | ASSALDGYEQY
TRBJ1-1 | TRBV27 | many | ASSLGRATEAF
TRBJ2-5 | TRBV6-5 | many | ASSFSGSSQETQY
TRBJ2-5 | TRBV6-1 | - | ASSREQGETQY
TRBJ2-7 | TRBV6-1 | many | ASSEAQGTYEQY
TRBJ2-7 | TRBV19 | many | ASSMVPTYEQY
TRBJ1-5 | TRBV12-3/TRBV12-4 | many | ASTPRTPTGRDDQPQH
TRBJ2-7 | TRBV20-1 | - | SANGPQGGAYEQY
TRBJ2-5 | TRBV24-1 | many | ATSDFELDRGETQY
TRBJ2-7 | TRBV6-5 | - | ASSYHISYEQY